The entry that follows covers one T cell receptor beta chain sequence. What this receptor recognizes is not known. Base-call qualities are not available, and no considerably larger clone is one nucleotide away. Library preparation employed the immunoSEQ multiplex PCR assay. A mixture of 60 forward primers for TCR Vbeta segments and 13 reverse primers for TCR Jbeta segments was used in the multiplex PCR. A multiplex PCR assay on genomic DNA amplified the CDR3 region of rearranged TCR beta genes. On the Illumina HiSeq System, the amplified TCR beta libraries were sequenced as 87-base-pair reads. The authors' analysis ran thus. A later analysis counted about 80 million unique TCR beta chains across the 650 to 700 repertoires, and some 11 million of these chains were shared by at least two donors. Raw reads were error-corrected and collapsed into unique sequences by a nearest-neighbor algorithm in which closely related sequences were merged to remove PCR and sequencing errors. V, D and J gene segments were assigned by aligning CDR3 sequences to IMGT reference sequences. For a sequence to be retained, a match of at least six nucleotides was required to both a V gene segment and a J gene segment. A rearrangement counted as productive if the CDR3 had no stop codons and remained in frame with V and J, and every other rearrangement counted as non-productive. Following IMGT convention, CDR3 was defined as the stretch from the second conserved V-encoded cysteine up to the conserved J-encoded phenylalanine. The earlier analysis of about 570 of the donors excluded any sequence lacking an unambiguous match to a single V gene segment. In an earlier analysis of a few hundred of the donors, V segments were called functional above 56.7% productive rearrangements and were called segregating when the between-donor standard deviation exceeded 5%. A statistical classification framework was built for diagnosing cytomegalovirus status from the catalog of TCR beta chain sequences. A later analysis assigned V and J genes by comparing TCR nucleotide sequences with IMGT/GENE-DB human TR gene sequences. Using the TCRdist pipeline, a later analysis assigned CDR3 sequences along with most-parsimonious VDJ recombination scenarios. A later analysis defined each TCR beta chain by its CDR3 amino acid sequence plus V-gene family, and excluded reads lacking a unique V-gene family. As a way to deal with suspected cross-contamination and a sequencing artifact, a later analysis dropped approximately 590 nucleotide sequences that were highly shared and had low generation probability. A later analysis calculated a clonal expansion index for each public chain from normalized within-repertoire ranks of inferred template counts. In a later analysis, generation probabilities were computed with a VDJ recombination model fitted to out-of-frame rearrangements, and the resulting probabilities were checked against IGoR. In a later analysis, TCR-TCR, TCR-HLA and TCR-CMV co-occurrence was scored with hypergeometric tests, and a repertoire-size bias correction was applied to TCR pairs. A later analysis estimated false discovery rates by permuting HLA or CMV assignments 20 times. A later analysis grouped co-occurring TCRs with DBSCAN, adding TCRdist sequence similarity when clustering within HLA-allele-positive subsets. Repertoires with fewer than 30,000 or more than 120,000 public chains were left out of co-occurrence clustering, as were roughly five repertoires with anomalous nucleotide sharing. TCRdb re-hosts the immuneACCESS table, in-frame sequences only. Its copies lack some clones; in the studies checked, an unresolved V gene accounts for under half of them, and the cause for the rest is not known. The DNA was the basis for D and trimming; V, J and clone size are from that table. In all, the sample holds about 94,000 clones, and roughly 77% of those were seen once. The top ten clones comprise approximately 10% of the sample.

The junction shows trimming of 2 bases on V and 2 bases on J, plus 10 bases between the germline ends. CDR1 SQVTM and CDR2 ANQGSEA were looked up in the germline V gene. The CDR3 numbers 13 residues from cysteine through phenylalanine. Solely the CDR3 DNA is kept, with 39 bases framed from the first base. The sample comes from a study of cytomegalovirus exposure and HLA in healthy donors (dated by TCRdb to the late 2010s). With respect to the entire study: According to an earlier analysis of several hundred of the donors, about 190 million T cells yielded some 110 million unique TCR beta sequences and around 300 Gb of sequence data. An early release that covered several hundred HLA-typed donors contained approximately 320 gigabases of sequencing data and roughly 84 million unique TCR sequences. The genetic ancestry cluster associated with self-reported Caucasian donors included 70% to 85% of the roughly 400 genotyped donors. The study aimed to test whether cataloging public T cell receptors could reveal signatures of past pathogen exposure. Using immunosequencing, the study profiled T cell repertoires from about 620 subjects and related those repertoires to cytomegalovirus serostatus. In addition to the first cohort of 666 subjects, a separate validation cohort of some 120 different subjects was used. High-throughput TCR immunosequencing, statistical association of individual TCRs with disease status, and machine learning were combined to predict cytomegalovirus infection status. To study patterns of TCR occurrence, a later analysis re-analyzed previously published TCR beta repertoires from 550 to 800 donors and added high-resolution HLA genotyping. Rather than using new phenotypic data, the later analysis identified candidate immune exposures from TCR beta sequences and from how often those sequences occurred across donors. An earlier analysis of 587 of the donors used high-throughput TCR beta sequencing to judge whether each TCR beta V gene segment behaved as functional or pseudogenic. Alongside the repertoire data, information on donor age, sex, ethnicity and CMV serostatus was compiled. A later genetic analysis used genome-wide SNP genotypes for about 65% of the 666 donors, treating that subset as a discovery cohort. Every repertoire in the discovery cohort had been generated on one and the same sequencing platform. Class I and class II HLA loci were covered by the typing at four-digit resolution. The number of typed donors differed by locus: 629-630 for A, B, C, DRB1 and DQB1; 500 to 550 for DQA1; about 600 for DPA1; and approximately 450 for DPB1. Roughly 5 DR-DQ haplotypes were treated as single units for association and clustering because of strong linkage in the cohort. Across roughly 420 genotyped donors of the cohort, an average of about 240,000 unique TCR beta nucleotide sequences per donor were sequenced, and 15% to 20% of those sequences were non-productive.

General study outcomes and caveats: At a false discovery rate of 0.05, a later analysis linked under 20,000 TCR beta sequences to specific HLA alleles. A total of 150 or so TCR beta chains were listed by the study as associated with cytomegalovirus. Linkage disequilibrium might explain the correlated functional status among segregating V segments, but an unknown experimental factor could not be excluded. Compared with equally common non-associated chains, HLA-associated TCR beta chains in a later analysis were more clonally expanded and had lower generation probabilities. An earlier analysis of approximately 570 of the donors showed that most TCR beta V segments appeared in productive rearrangements either about 90% or about 30% of the time, which broadly matched IMGT annotations. Most TCR sequences were seen in very few donors, while some public TCRs were found in many individuals. When HLA alleles, especially DR and DQ, strongly co-occurred, attributing TCR associations to individual alleles was difficult. The classifier was reported to diagnose cytomegalovirus status with high specificity and sensitivity in both the original and validation cohorts. It was suggested by the authors that the approach could potentially be generalized to other disease states and immunological phenotypes. This cohort had only TCR beta chains sequenced, and the lack of alpha or paired-chain data limited which features could be detected. A further reported finding was that TCR beta sequences accurately predicted the HLA-A and HLA-B alleles for most subjects in the first cohort. Approximately 18 rarely observed V segments, including chromosome 9 orphons, were excluded from the earlier analysis of a few hundred of the donors because counts were too low. Because some donors lacked HLA typing at each locus, the association tests relied only on the typed subset. A cluster of highly shared sequence variants was judged likely to represent a technical artifact of the sequencing pipeline. In a later analysis, TCR association rates were found to vary across HLA loci, with the most associated TCRs seen for DRB1 alleles and the fewest for HLA-C alleles. An association between a missense DCLRE1C variant and V-gene and J-gene trimming of TCR beta chains was found in a later genetic analysis and replicated in an independent cohort. Presence/absence analyses assumed roughly uniform sequencing depth across donors, an assumption that may not hold. A few of the identified cytomegalovirus-associated TCR beta chains were confirmed in vitro to be specific for cytomegalovirus antigens. In a later analysis, most CMV-associated TCR beta chains were found to appear HLA-restricted, with HLA associations seemingly driven largely by CMV exposure. Because the 87-base-pair reads could not distinguish some IMGT-functional V segments, including TRBV6-2 and TRBV6-3, those segments were excluded. In a later genetic analysis, fewer N-insertions in productive TCRs were reported among donors in an Asian-associated ancestry cluster than the roughly 700-donor mean. A later analysis reported that several top co-occurrence clusters appeared linked to parvovirus B19, influenza, CMV and Epstein-Barr virus. The only immune exposure information available for the cohort was CMV serostatus.

The cohort was made up of about 610 healthy bone marrow donors. All cohort members were sampled while nominally healthy, although unrecorded immune exposures were likely present. CMV serostatus was recorded as positive for 250 to 300 and negative for about 50% of the roughly 670 cohort members, whereas no CMV serostatus was recorded for the donor in question. Each donor provided a peripheral blood sample, and peripheral blood mononuclear cells were used for TCR beta sequencing. Genomic DNA extraction from the blood cell samples was performed with the Qiagen DNeasy Blood Extraction Kit. This receptor chain uses TRBV29-1 and TRBJ2-7, with no D gene named confidently. Sequencing was done on a sample of PBMCs. The TCR comes from a human donor in good health. CDR3 reads: CSVENHGTYEQYF. At the DNA level, the sequence is TGCAGCGTTGAAAACCACGGTACCTACGAGCAGTACTTC.